A selection of T cell receptor beta chains follows, all from one sample in a study of cytomegalovirus exposure and HLA in healthy donors. The assay was immunoSEQ multiplex PCR, and TCRdb's table has in-frame clones only and misses some. The sample comprises under 140,000 clones, approximately 78% of which are singletons, and 1% to 1.5% rests with the top ten. Sequencing was done on a sample of PBMCs. These receptors all come from a woman aged 30 to 39 in good health and CMV-seronegative. Each CDR3 is given with its conserved first and last residue.

J | V | CDR3
TRBJ2-7 | TRBV15 | CATSMDRGLSYEQYF
TRBJ2-1 | TRBV7-3 | CASSLNRDASEQFF
TRBJ1-2 | TRBV28 | CAITSRDRVNGYTF
TRBJ1-5 | TRBV19 | CASSIGQGGGNQPQHF
TRBJ2-1 | TRBV4-1 | CASSRTGTVVSDEQFF
TRBJ2-7 | TRBV14 | CASSQGTGGFLSDEQYF
TRBJ2-7 | TRBV4-3 | CASSQRDRAYEQYF
TRBJ2-3 | TRBV2 | CASSRGSGSTQYF
TRBJ2-1 | TRBV7-3 | CASSLTSLNEQFF
TRBJ2-7 | TRBV30 | CAWSVGGMDYEQYF
TRBJ2-7 | TRBV15 | CATSRGEGYEQYF
TRBJ1-4 | TRBV15 | CATSRPGAGGQEREKLFF
TRBJ1-5 | TRBV11-2 | CASSPQVGTVYSNQPQHF
TRBJ1-6 | TRBV30 | CAFKRQAGSPLHF
TRBJ1-4 | TRBV4-3 | CASSQDYGESEKLFF
TRBJ1-6 | TRBV6-1 | CASSHETGVNSPLHF
TRBJ2-7 | TRBV28 | CASSPGGWDEQYF
TRBJ1-2 | TRBV27 | CASRRHRASYGYTF
TRBJ2-7 | TRBV5-1 | CASKGDGYLQYF
TRBJ1-2 | TRBV5-4 | CAVRTDSYGYTF
TRBJ2-2 | TRBV4-2 | CASSQDQGELFF
TRBJ1-1 | TRBV28 | CASSRQGISEAFF
TRBJ1-2 | TRBV6-5 | CASSYSGGGYGYTF
TRBJ2-5 | TRBV19 | CASRGGTSGYQETQYF
TRBJ2-2 | TRBV11-3 | CASSDLGTTGELFF
TRBJ2-3 | TRBV6-6 | CASRTVSDTQYF